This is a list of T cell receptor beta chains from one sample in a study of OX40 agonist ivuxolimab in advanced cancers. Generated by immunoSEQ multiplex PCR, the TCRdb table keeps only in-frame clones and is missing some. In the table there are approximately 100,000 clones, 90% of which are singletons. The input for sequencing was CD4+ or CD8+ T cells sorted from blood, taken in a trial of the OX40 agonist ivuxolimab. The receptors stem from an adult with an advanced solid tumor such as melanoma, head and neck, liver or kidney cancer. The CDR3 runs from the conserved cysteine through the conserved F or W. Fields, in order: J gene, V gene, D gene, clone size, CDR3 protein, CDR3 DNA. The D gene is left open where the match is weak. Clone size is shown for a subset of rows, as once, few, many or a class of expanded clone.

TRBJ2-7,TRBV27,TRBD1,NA,CASSFFGGQGSYEQYF,TGTGCCAGCAGTTTCTTTGGGGGACAGGGGTCGTACGAGCAGTACTTC
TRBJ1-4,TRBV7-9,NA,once,CASSISPTGNEKLFF,TGTGCCAGCAGTATTTCCCCAACTGGTAATGAAAAACTGTTTTTT
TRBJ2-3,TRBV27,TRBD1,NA,CASRSGTATDTQYF,TGTGCCAGCAGGTCCGGGACAGCCACAGATACGCAGTATTTT
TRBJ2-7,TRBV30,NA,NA,CAWHGVGEQYF,TGTGCCTGGCACGGGGTTGGCGAGCAGTACTTC
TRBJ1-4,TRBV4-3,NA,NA,CASSQGGGTNEKLFF,TGCGCCAGCAGCCAGGGAGGCGGAACTAATGAAAAACTGTTTTTT
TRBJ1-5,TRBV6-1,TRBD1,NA,CASSRTGGGQPQHF,TGTGCCAGCAGCAGAACAGGGGGCGGGCAGCCCCAGCATTTT
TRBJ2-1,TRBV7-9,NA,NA,CASSLGEGNEQFF,TGTGCCAGCAGCCTCGGGGAAGGTAATGAGCAGTTCTTC
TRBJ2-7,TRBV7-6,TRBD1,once,CASSLGEMAGGHEQYF,TGTGCCAGCAGCTTAGGAGAAATGGCAGGGGGCCACGAGCAGTACTTC
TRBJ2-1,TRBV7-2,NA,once,CASSLALQRNNEQFF,TGTGCCAGCAGCTTAGCTCTACAACGGAACAATGAGCAGTTCTTC
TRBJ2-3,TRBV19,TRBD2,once,CASSVVAGRTDTQYF,TGTGCCAGTAGTGTCGTAGCGGGGCGCACAGATACGCAGTATTTT
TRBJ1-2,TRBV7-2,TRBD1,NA,CASSPGQGMLRGYTF,TGTGCCAGCAGCCCCGGACAGGGGATGTTAAGGGGCTACACCTTC
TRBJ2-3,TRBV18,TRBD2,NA,CASSPRSGASTDTQYF,TGTGCCAGCTCTCCGCGTAGCGGGGCCAGCACAGATACGCAGTATTTT
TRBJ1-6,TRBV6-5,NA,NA,CASNTGNSPLHF,TGTGCCAGCAACACAGGCAATTCACCCCTCCACTTT
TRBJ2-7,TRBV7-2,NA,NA,CASSIGSYEQYF,TGTGCCAGCAGCATTGGCTCCTACGAGCAGTACTTC